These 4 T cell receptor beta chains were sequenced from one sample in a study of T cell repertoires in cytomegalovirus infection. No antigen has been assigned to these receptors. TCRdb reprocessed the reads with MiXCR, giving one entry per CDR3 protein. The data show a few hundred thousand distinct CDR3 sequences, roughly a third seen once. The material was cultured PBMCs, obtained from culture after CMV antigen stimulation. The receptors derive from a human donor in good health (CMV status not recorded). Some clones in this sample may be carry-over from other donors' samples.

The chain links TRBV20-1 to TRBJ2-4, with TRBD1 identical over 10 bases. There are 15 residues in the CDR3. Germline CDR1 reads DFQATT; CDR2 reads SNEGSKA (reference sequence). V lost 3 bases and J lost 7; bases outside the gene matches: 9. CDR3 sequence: CSASWGQGPPNIQYF. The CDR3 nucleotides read TGCAGTGCTAGTTGGGGACAGGGGCCCCCGAACATTCAGTACTTC.

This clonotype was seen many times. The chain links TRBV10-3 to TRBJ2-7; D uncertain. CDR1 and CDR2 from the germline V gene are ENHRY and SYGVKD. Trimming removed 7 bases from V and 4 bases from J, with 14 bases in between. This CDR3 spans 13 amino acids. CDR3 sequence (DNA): TGTGCCATCAATACAGCCATTGGGTACGAGCAGTACTTC. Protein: CAINTAIGYEQYF.

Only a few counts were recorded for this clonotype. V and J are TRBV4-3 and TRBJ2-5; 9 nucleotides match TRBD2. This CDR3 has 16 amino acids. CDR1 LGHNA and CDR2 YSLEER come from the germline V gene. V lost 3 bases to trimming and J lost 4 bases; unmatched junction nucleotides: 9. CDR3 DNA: TGCGCCAGCAGCCAGGGGAGAGCGGGAGGCGGAGAGACCCAGTACTTC. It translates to CASSQGRAGGGETQYF.

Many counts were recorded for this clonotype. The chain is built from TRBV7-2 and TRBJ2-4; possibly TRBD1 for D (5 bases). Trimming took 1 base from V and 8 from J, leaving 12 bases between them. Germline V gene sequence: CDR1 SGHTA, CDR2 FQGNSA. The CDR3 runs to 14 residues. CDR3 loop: CASSLEGARDIQYF. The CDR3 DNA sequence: TGTGCCAGCAGCTTAGAAGGGGCCAGGGACATTCAGTACTTC.